This TCR beta chain was identified in a study of CD8+CD57+ T cells in acquired aplastic anemia. CD8+CD57+ cell expansion had been shown by flow cytometry in patients chosen for sequencing. Researchers used genomic DNA as the template to profile TCR beta VDJ and CDR3. TCRdb reanalysed the reads using MiXCR and keeps one entry per CDR3 protein. The data contain 270,000 or so distinct CDR3 sequences, roughly 82% of them singletons. As regards this clonotype: Germline is not matched at one junction end, which may reflect a read error.

This clonotype originated in a human donor with aplastic anemia. Sequenced input: sorted CD4+, CD8+, or CD8+CD57+ T cells (not recorded which) from PBMCs.

The CDR3 nucleotides read TGTGCCACCAGCAGAGAGAGCAAGGAAGAGACCCAGAACTTC. This sequence encodes CATSRESKEETQNF. The chain has TRBV7-9 and TRBJ2-5; D is unresolved. CDR3 length equals 14 residues. Germline CDR1 SEHNR, CDR2 FQNEAQ (reference sequence).